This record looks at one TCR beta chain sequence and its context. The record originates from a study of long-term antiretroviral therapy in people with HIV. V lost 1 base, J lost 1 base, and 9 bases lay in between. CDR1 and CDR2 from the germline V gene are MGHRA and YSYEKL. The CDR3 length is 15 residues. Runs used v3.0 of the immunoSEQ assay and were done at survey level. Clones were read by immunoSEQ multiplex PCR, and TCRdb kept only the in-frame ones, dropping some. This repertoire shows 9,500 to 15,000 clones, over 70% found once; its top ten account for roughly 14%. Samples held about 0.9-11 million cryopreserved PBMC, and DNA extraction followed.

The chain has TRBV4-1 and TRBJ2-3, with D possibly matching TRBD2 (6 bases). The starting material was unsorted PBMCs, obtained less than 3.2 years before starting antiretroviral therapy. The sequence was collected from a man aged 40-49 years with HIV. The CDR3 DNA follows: TGCGCCAGCAGCCAAGCGGGAGAGGGCACAGATACGCAGTATTTT. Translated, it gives CASSQAGEGTDTQYF.